These 8 T cell receptor beta chains were all obtained from the same sample, sequenced in a study of blood T cell repertoires in COVID-19. Assay: immunoSEQ multiplex PCR; the TCRdb copy retains only in-frame clones and omits some. The sample holds about 220,000 clones, around 86% seen once. The sequencing input was peripheral blood. The origin of the receptors is a woman in her sixties or seventies with COVID-19, enrolled during active disease.

V usage is TRBV4-1 and J usage is TRBJ1-3; D might be TRBD1 (6 bases). V was trimmed by 4 bases and J by 0 bases, leaving 19 bases between them. The CDR3 is 18 residues long. Germline-derived CDR1 and CDR2 are MGHRA and YSYEKL. Written as DNA, the CDR3 is TGCGCCAGCAGCCGAGGGGTCACAGGGAGAGGCTCTGGAAACACCATATATTTT. This gives the protein CASSRGVTGRGSGNTIYF.

This clone was seen a few times. The chain combines TRBV5-5 with TRBJ1-1; 7 bases line up with TRBD1. CDR1 is SGHKS and CDR2 is YYEKEE in the germline V gene (reference sequence). The CDR3 loop spans 15 amino acids. V shed 4 bases and J 0 bases; nucleotides not matched to a gene: 6. DNA of the CDR3: TGTGCCAGCAGCGGAAGGACAGGACTGAACACTGAAGCTTTCTTT. This sequence encodes CASSGRTGLNTEAFF.

The CDR3 region is CASSYGTGGDQPQHF. For the CDR3, the DNA is TGTGCCAGCAGTTATGGGACAGGGGGCGATCAGCCCCAGCATTTT. The V and J genes are TRBV6-6 and TRBJ1-5; TRBD1 matches at 12 bases. V lost 3 bases, J lost 5 bases, and 2 bases stayed unmatched. This CDR3 is 15 amino acids long. Germline loops: CDR1 MNHNY, CDR2 SVGAGI (reference sequence).

A note on this clone: Sequence at one end of the junction differs from germline and may be a read error. The chain uses TRBV24-1 and TRBJ2-1; 8 nucleotides align to TRBD1. This CDR3 region has 14 residues. Germline V gene sequence: CDR1 KGHDR, CDR2 SFDVKD. CDR3 bases: TGTGCCACCAGTGAACTGACAGGGGAGAATGCGCAGTTCTTC. Translating gives CATSELTGENAQFF.

This clone was counted only a few times. The V and J genes are TRBV5-6 and TRBJ2-7; D is ambiguous. The ends were cut back, 4 bases at V and 2 bases at J, with 4 bases in the middle. CDR1 is SGHDT, CDR2 YYEEEE, per germline. The CDR3 sequence is 11 residues long. The CDR3 sequence is CASSTAYEQYF. The CDR3, as DNA: TGTGCCAGCAGCACGGCCTACGAGCAGTACTTC.

The CDR3 region has the DNA TGCAGCGTTCGCCTACCCGGGATGGTCGAGCAGTACTTC. Translation gives CSVRLPGMVEQYF. The genes are TRBV29-1 and TRBJ2-7, with D possibly matching TRBD2 (5 bases). The length of the CDR3 is 13 residues. Germline CDR1 is SQVTM and CDR2 is ANQGSEA. Trimming pared 5 bases from V and 6 bases from J, leaving 17 bases between.

This clone was counted once. The V and J genes are TRBV27 and TRBJ2-1; 7 positions agree with TRBD2. CDR1 and CDR2 (germline): MNHEY, SMNVEV (reference sequence). This CDR3 spans 13 amino acids. Trimming at V came to 6 bases and at J to 4 bases, leaving 3 bases not matched to a gene. The CDR3 sequence: CASRPSGYNEQFF. The CDR3 DNA is TGTGCCAGCAGACCTAGCGGTTACAATGAGCAGTTCTTC.

The gene calls are TRBV5-1 and TRBJ2-2, with D perhaps matching TRBD1 (6 bases). The V gene lost 2 bases and the J gene lost 6 bases, with 14 bases spanning the gap. Per the germline V gene, CDR1 is SGHRS and CDR2 is YFSETQ. The CDR3 sequence is 15 residues long. CDR3 loop: CASSFGLQGPGELFF. Written as DNA, the CDR3 is TGCGCCAGCAGCTTTGGGCTGCAGGGGCCCGGGGAGCTGTTTTTT.